The table lists the clone carrying this TCR beta chain with a few counts. No antigen is known for it. The sample comes from a study of vaccination and CD4 T cells after COVID-19. Study-level information: Once diagnosed, patients had post-COVID samples drawn a median approximately 100 days later (range 35 to 161). In the control cultures, a CEFX pool, an HIV-1 Nef pool, or no peptide was supplied.

The assay that was used to sequence DNA from cultured CD4+ T cells was the Oncomine TCR Beta short-read assay. Genomic DNA extraction was carried out from cultured CD4+ T cells. TCRdb called the PCR reads again in MiXCR, with one record for every CDR3 protein. The sample lists 9,500 to 15,000 distinct CDR3 sequences, about three fifths occurring once. CDR1 and CDR2 from the germline V gene are DFQATT and SNEGSKA (reference sequence). Losses at the gene ends were 5 bases for V and 1 base for J; bases not matched to a gene: 5. The CDR3 is 15 residues long. Treatment of the sample: roughly 11-day PBMC culture with coronavirus spike peptide pools or control peptides (ViraFEST assay).

The sample comprised CD4+ T cells from blood, cultured in vitro. The clonotype was recovered from a human donor who had recovered from COVID-19. This rearrangement joins TRBV20-1 to TRBJ1-5, with TRBD1 matching 10 bases. The CDR3 here is CSAAGQGMSNQPQHF. CDR3 DNA sequence: TGCAGTGCTGCGGGACAGGGGATGAGCAATCAGCCCCAGCATTTT.